These 5 T cell receptor beta chains share one sample of origin, sequenced in a study of early T cells in non-severe SARS-CoV-2 infection. TCRdb itself ran the 5' RACE reads through MiXCR, one entry per CDR3 protein. Seen here are about 83,000 distinct CDR3 sequences, 9% to 15% observed once, and the top ten hold over 6%. Sequenced material: whole blood. These receptors all stem from an adult who was a healthcare worker with PCR-confirmed SARS-CoV-2 infection or an uninfected control (not recorded which).

The CDR3 nucleotides read TGTGCCAGCAGCTCTACTAGCGGGGGGTACAATGAGCAGTTCTTC. Encoded protein: CASSSTSGGYNEQFF. The V gene is TRBV5-4, the J gene TRBJ2-1; 12 nucleotides match TRBD2. The CDR3 is made up of 15 amino acids. Trimming removed 3 bases from V and 4 bases from J; junction bases left unmatched: 2. Germline CDR1 SGHNT, CDR2 YYREEE (reference sequence).

V usage is TRBV14 and J usage is TRBJ2-1; D remains ambiguous. This CDR3 has 13 amino acids. V was clipped by 1 base and J by 10 bases, with 11 bases between them. Looked up from germline, CDR1 is SGHDN and CDR2 is FVKESK. The CDR3 reads CASSQGAEQEQFF. The CDR3 DNA reads as TGTGCCAGCAGCCAAGGGGCTGAACAAGAGCAGTTCTTC. The full variable domain, in which reference TRBV14 and TRBJ2-1 provide the parts outside the CDR3, is EAGVTQFPSHSVIEKGQTVTLRCDPISGHDNLYWYRRVMGKEIKFLLHFVKESKQDESGMPNNRFLAERTGGTYSTLKVQPAELEDSGVYFCASSQGAEQEQFFGPGTRLTVL.

This clonotype was counted a few times. The gene calls are TRBV7-6 and TRBJ2-7, with D perhaps TRBD1 (7 bases). Per germline, CDR1 SGHVS and CDR2 FNYEAQ. This CDR3 spans 17 amino acids. V dropped 0 bases and J dropped 7 bases, with 22 bases sitting between them. The CDR3 region is CASSLAGGTGDAGEQYF. The CDR3 DNA follows: TGTGCCAGCAGCTTAGCGGGCGGAACAGGGGATGCGGGAGAGCAGTACTTC.

The chain combines TRBV5-6 with TRBJ2-5, with 7 bases fitting TRBD1. V was pared by 1 base and J by 3 bases, with 12 bases of the junction left unmatched. CDR3 length: 17 amino acids. CDR1 and CDR2 (germline): SGHDT, YYEEEE. In nucleotides, the CDR3 is TGTGCCAGCAGCTTGTTCGGAGTCAGGGGGTACGAAGAGACCCAGTACTTC. It translates to CASSLFGVRGYEETQYF.

This clonotype was counted only a few times. This rearrangement joins TRBV5-6 to TRBJ1-3, with D uncertain. The CDR3 covers 14 residues. V was pared by 3 bases and J by 0 bases, with 7 bases between. CDR1 SGHDT and CDR2 YYEEEE come from the germline V gene. In nucleotides, the CDR3 is TGTGCCAGCAGCTGGGGATTCTCTGGAAACACCATATATTTT. Translated: CASSWGFSGNTIYF.